This T cell receptor (beta chain) was found in a study of graft-versus-host responses after intestinal transplantation (dated by TCRdb to 2020 to 2022). The study in broad terms: Recipients received multivisceral, liver-intestinal, or isolated intestinal transplants. Every recipient was given anti-thymocyte globulin induction, then maintenance tacrolimus and steroids for 2 to 3 years. After intestinal transplantation, graft-versus-host and host-versus-graft alloreactive T cell clones in the graft, circulation and bone marrow were tracked using bulk TCR-beta CDR3 sequencing. To identify alloreactive clones, pre-transplant mixed lymphocyte reaction products were sequenced and then compared with unstimulated pre-transplant donor and recipient T cells. A cohort of more than 20 intestinal transplant recipients, including one retransplant, was enrolled, and a few patients lacking pretransplant specimens were excluded. Donor T cell macrochimerism was defined as a peak of at least 4% donor T cells among recipient peripheral blood mononuclear cells. Rather than going through the commercial service, samples from a few later patients were sequenced in-house on an Illumina MiSeq and processed with MiXCR.

The library was produced with the immunoSEQ multiplex PCR assay. In most patients, genomic DNA was isolated using the Qiagen DNeasy Blood and Tissue Kit and sent frozen to Adaptive Biotechnologies for TCR sequencing. High-throughput TCR-beta CDR3 sequencing of genomic DNA from most patients was performed by Adaptive Biotechnologies. In the source study's methods: Adaptive's ImmunoSEQ software was the source of the TCR sequencing data for 18 patients, while a few other patients were processed with MiXCR and VDJtools. To correct CD4 versus CD8 sorting errors, any sequence found in both subsets at a frequency ratio below 5:1 was removed. Because the origin of CDR3 nucleotide sequences shared between donor and recipient could not be assigned, those sequences were removed. Alloreactive clones required at least 2-fold expansion over unstimulated cells and minimum CFSE-low frequency of 0.002% (template counts) or 0.001% (read counts). Clones detected in sequenced pre-transplant spleen, lymph node, or MLR CFSE-low populations of the donor or recipient were defined as mappable. The cumulative frequency of alloreactive clones was calculated as a percentage of all sequences, weighted by copy number. TCRdb's version of the immuneACCESS table is confined to in-frame rearrangements and falls short of the full clone set. An unresolved V gene accounts for under half of the shortfall where checked; the remainder is of unknown origin. The V and J calls and clone size are taken from that table; D and trimming were inferred from the DNA. The sample data list roughly 110,000 clones, and 87% of these were observed just once. Around 0.73% of the sample rests with the top ten.

General study outcomes and caveats: GvH clones were detected in recipient bone marrow, and some appeared earlier in ileal mucosa or blood, consistent with an intestinal mucosal origin. Early after transplant, peak levels of circulating GvH clones were associated with declines in HvG clones. Conclusions were limited by the relatively low number and heterogeneity of intestinal transplant patients. Patients with donor T cell macrochimerism had high GvH to HvG T cell clonal ratios in their allografts.

On this clone: Its cognate antigen has yet to be identified. There are no base qualities to consult, and no much larger clone falls within one base.

The label giving this sample's time point can be read as: cells obtained before transplantation from donor or recipient. CD3+CD4+ and CD3+CD8+ populations were FACS-sorted from unstimulated pre-transplant donor and recipient cells taken from spleen or lymph nodes. As encoded in the germline V gene, CDR1 is MDHEN while CDR2 is SYDVKM. Including cysteine and phenylalanine, the CDR3 has 13 amino acids. Only the CDR3 portion is preserved as DNA: 39 bases, with reading frame beginning at the first base. Deletion took 5 bases off V and 2 bases off J, with a span of 10 bases between the germline ends. The source is a human donor who was the organ donor for an intestinal transplant. The sample in question was unstimulated CD4+ T cells sorted from spleen or lymph node cells, obtained before transplant. The V gene is TRBV28 and the J gene is TRBJ2-7; there is no confident call for the D gene. The CDR3 corresponds to CASSPDTPYEQYF. The DNA sequence follows: TGTGCCAGCAGTCCTGATACTCCCTACGAGCAGTACTTC.